The clone carrying this TCR beta chain was recorded a few times. Its antigen is unknown. This sample stems from a study of T cell repertoires in cytomegalovirus infection. Broader study findings: Cumulative frequency of public TCR beta families picked out carriers of CMV plus the relevant HLA. Within the response measured ex vivo, HLA-C-restricted CMV-specific TCR beta clonotypes were dominant.

This CDR3 is 14 amino acids long. V shed 5 bases, J shed 5 bases, and the junction held 8 bases outside the gene matches. The germline V gene has CDR1 LNHDA and CDR2 SQIVND (reference sequence). TCRdb passed the reads through MiXCR, listing each CDR3 protein once. Seen here are 90,000 to 120,000 distinct CDR3 sequences, over 40% observed once, and the top ten hold around 74%. This chain links TRBV19 with TRBJ1-1, with 7 bases fitting TRBD1. Sequencing used CD8+ T cells from cultured PBMCs, obtained from culture after CMV antigen stimulation. This TCR derives from a human donor in good health (CMV status not recorded). Some clones in this sample may be carry-over from other donors' samples. For the CDR3, the DNA is TGTGCCAGTAGTCCCCAGGGGGGGTGGACTGAAGCTTTCTTT. This sequence encodes CASSPQGGWTEAFF. Filled out from reference TRBV19 and TRBJ1-1, the complete variable domain reads DGGITQSPKYLFRKEGQNVTLSCEQNLNHDAMYWYRQDPGQGLRLIYYSQIVNDFQKGDIAEGYSVSREKKESFPLTVTSAQKNPTAFYLCASSPQGGWTEAFFGQGTRLTVV.